This TCR beta chain stems from a study of T cell responses to AZD1222 COVID-19 vaccine. Study-level findings and limits: Repertoire sampling happened only post peak T cell response.

Per the germline V gene, CDR1 is MDHEN and CDR2 is SYDVKM. This CDR3 spans 13 amino acids. With 7 bases removed from V and 0 bases from J, the gap between germline ends came to 9 bases. A word on this clone: Its antigen is unidentified.

Produced via immunoSEQ multiplex PCR; TCRdb's table is partial and in-frame only. Among approximately 200,000 clones, less than 95% were seen once, and the ten largest hold approximately 1.7%. This clonotype was sampled from an adult who received the MenACWY meningococcal vaccine as a control. The gene calls are TRBV28 and TRBJ1-1, with a possible D match to TRBD1 (6 bases). This sample comprised peripheral blood, obtained 28 days after the second dose of the MenACWY control vaccine. The CDR3 region is CASNRALNTEAFF. The CDR3 bases are TGTGCCAGCAACAGGGCCCTGAACACTGAAGCTTTCTTT.